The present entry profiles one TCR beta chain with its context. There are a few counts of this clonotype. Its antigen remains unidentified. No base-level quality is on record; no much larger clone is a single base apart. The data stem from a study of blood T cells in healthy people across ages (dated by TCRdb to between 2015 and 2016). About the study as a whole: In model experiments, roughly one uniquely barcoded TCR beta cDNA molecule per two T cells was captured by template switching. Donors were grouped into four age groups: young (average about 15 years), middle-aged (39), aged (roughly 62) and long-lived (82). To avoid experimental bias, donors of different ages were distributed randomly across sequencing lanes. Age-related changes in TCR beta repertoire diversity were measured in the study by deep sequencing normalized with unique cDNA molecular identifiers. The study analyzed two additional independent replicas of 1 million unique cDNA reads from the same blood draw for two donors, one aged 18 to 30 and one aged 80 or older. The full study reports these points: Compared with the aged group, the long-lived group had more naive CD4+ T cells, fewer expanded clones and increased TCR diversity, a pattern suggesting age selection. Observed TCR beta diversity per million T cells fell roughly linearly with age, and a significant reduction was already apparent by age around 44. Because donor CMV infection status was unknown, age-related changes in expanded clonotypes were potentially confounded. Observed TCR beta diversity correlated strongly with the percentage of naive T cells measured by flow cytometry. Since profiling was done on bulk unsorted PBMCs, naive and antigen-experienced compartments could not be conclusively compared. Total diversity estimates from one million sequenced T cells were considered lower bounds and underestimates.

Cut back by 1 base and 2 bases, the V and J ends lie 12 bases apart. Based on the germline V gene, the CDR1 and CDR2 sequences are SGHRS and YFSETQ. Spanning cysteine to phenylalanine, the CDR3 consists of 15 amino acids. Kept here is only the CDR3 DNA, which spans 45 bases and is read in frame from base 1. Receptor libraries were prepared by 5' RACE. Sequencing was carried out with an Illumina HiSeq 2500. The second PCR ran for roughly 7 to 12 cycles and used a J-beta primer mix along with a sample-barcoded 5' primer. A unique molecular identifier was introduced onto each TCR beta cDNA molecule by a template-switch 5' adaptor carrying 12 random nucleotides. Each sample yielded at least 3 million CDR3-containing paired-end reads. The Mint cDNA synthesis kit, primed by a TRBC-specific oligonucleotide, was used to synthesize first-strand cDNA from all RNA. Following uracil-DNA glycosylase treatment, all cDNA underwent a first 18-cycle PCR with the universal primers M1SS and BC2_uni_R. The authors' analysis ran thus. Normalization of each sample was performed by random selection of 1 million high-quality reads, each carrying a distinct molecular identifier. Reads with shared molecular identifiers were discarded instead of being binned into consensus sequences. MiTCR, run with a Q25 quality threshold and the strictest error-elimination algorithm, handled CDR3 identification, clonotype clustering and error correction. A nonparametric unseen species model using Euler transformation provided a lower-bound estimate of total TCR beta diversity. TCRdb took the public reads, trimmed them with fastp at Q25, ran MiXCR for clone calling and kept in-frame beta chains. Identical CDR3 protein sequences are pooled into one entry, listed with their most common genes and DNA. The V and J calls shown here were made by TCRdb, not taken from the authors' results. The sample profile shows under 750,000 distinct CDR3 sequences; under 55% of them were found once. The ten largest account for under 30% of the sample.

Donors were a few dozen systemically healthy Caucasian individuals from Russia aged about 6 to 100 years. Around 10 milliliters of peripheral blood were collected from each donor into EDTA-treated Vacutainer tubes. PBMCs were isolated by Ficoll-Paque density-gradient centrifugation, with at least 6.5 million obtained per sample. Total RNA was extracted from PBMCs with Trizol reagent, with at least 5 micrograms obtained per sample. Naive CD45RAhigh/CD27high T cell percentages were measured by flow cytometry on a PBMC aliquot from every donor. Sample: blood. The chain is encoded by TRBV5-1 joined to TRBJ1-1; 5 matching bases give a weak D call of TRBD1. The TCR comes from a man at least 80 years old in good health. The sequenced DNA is TGCGCCAGCAGCTTGCAGGGCGGGGTAAACACTGAAGCTTTCTTT. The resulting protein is CASSLQGGVNTEAFF. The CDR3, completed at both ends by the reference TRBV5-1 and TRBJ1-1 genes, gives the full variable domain KAGVTQTPRYLIKTRGQQVTLSCSPISGHRSVSWYQQTPGQGLQFLFEYFSETQRNKGNFPGRFSGRQFSNSRSEMNVSTLELGDSALYLCASSLQGGVNTEAFFGQGTRLTVV.